Sequencing of this T cell receptor (beta chain) was carried out in a study of blood T cell repertoires in COVID-19. The overall study: COVID-19 samples collected from the United States, Italy and Spain covered acute and convalescent phases.

In the authors' workflow: Cell counts per sample came from amplifying reference gene primers. Method: immunoSEQ multiplex PCR; TCRdb's copy keeps in-frame clones and lacks some. That table furnishes V, J and clone size, whereas the DNA furnished D and trimming. The table has 50,000 or so clones, roughly 80% seen once. Trimming at V came to 4 bases and at J to 7 bases, leaving 1 base not matched to a gene. The CDR3 extends over 12 amino acids. The source is a man aged 55 to 70 with active COVID-19. This chain joins TRBV12-3 or TRBV12-4 and TRBJ2-1, with 7 bases identical to TRBD1. What was sequenced was peripheral blood. The CDR3 here is CASSSQGNEQFF. The CDR3 DNA reads TGTGCCAGCAGTTCACAGGGGAATGAGCAGTTCTTC.